One and the same sample provided the 16 T cell receptor beta chains below, sequenced in a study of blood T cell repertoires in COVID-19. Repertoires were generated with immunoSEQ multiplex PCR, while TCRdb's copy carries only in-frame clones and drops some. The sample carries 110,000 to 150,000 clones, approximately 85% recorded once. Sequencing was done on a sample of peripheral blood. These receptor sequences come from a man aged 50 to 60 with acute or convalescent COVID-19.

V usage is TRBV6-1 and J usage is TRBJ2-7, with a weak D call TRBD1 (6 bases). This CDR3 region has 13 residues. From germline, CDR1 is MNHNS and CDR2 SASEGT. V was cut by 1 base and J by 8 bases, with 12 bases left in between. CDR3 bases: TGTGCCAGCAGTGAAGGACAGGAGTTCAAGCAGTACTTC. Its translation is CASSEGQEFKQYF.

The CDR3 sequence: CASSFWQGRSYEQYF. CDR3 DNA: TGTGCCAGCAGCTTTTGGCAGGGCAGGTCCTACGAGCAGTACTTC. The V call is TRBV11-1, the J call TRBJ2-7; D is possibly TRBD1 (5 bases). The CDR3 runs to 15 residues. Trimming left V 3 bases short and J 1 base short, with 13 bases between. The germline V gene encodes CDR1 SGHAT and CDR2 FQDESV (reference sequence).

The gene calls are TRBV19 and TRBJ1-3, with D maybe TRBD1 (6 bases). The length of the CDR3 is 15 residues. V dropped 5 bases and J dropped 2 bases, with 13 bases sitting between them. Germline V gene lookup returns CDR1 LNHDA and CDR2 SQIVND (reference sequence). The CDR3 bases are TGTGCCAGTAGTCCGAACAGGGAAGCTGGAAACACCATATATTTT. Translation gives CASSPNREAGNTIYF.

In DNA form, the CDR3 reads TGTGCCACCGGGACTAGCGAATCCTACGAGCAGTACTTC. Its protein is CATGTSESYEQYF. V is TRBV10-3 and J is TRBJ2-7; 10 nucleotides match TRBD2. Germline assignment: CDR1 ENHRY and CDR2 SYGVKD. Trimming cost V 10 bases and J 1 base; bases outside gene matches: 4. The CDR3 spans 13 residues.

As DNA, the CDR3 is TGTGCCAGCAGCTCCGACAATAGCAATCAGCCCCAGCATTTT. Protein product: CASSSDNSNQPQHF. This chain links TRBV5-4 with TRBJ1-5; D is uncertain. V dropped 3 bases and J dropped 0 bases, with 7 bases sitting between them. The CDR3 runs 14 residues. Germline CDR1 SGHNT, CDR2 YYREEE (reference sequence).

This clone was observed a few times. In DNA form, the CDR3 reads TGTGCCAGCAGCTTAGGCAGCCAAGAGACCCAGTACTTC. It codes for CASSLGSQETQYF. J is TRBJ2-5 and V is TRBV7-9; the D is unclear. The CDR3 consists of 13 residues. CDR1 SEHNR and CDR2 FQNEAQ come from the germline V gene (reference sequence). V was clipped by 1 base and J by 1 base, with 4 bases between them.

The rearrangement links TRBV29-1 to TRBJ1-2; 8 bases align to TRBD1. CDR1 is SQVTM and CDR2 is ANQGSEA in the germline V gene. The CDR3 covers 11 residues. With 4 bases clipped from V and 10 bases from J, the junction kept 5 bases outside the gene matches. The CDR3 is CSVAGQGLYTF. The CDR3 nucleotides are TGCAGCGTTGCCGGACAGGGCCTCTACACCTTC. Filled out from reference TRBV29-1 and TRBJ1-2, the complete variable domain reads SAVISQKPSRDICQRGTSLTIQCQVDSQVTMMFWYRQQPGQSLTLIATANQGSEATYESGFVIDKFPISRPNLTFSTLTVSNMSPEDSSIYLCSVAGQGLYTFGSGTRLTVV.

This sequence joins TRBV5-1 and TRBJ2-1; D remains ambiguous. Germline CDR1 and CDR2: SGHRS and YFSETQ. V was trimmed by 4 bases and J by 3 bases, leaving 20 bases between them. The CDR3 sequence is 17 residues long. CDR3 residues: CASSASHSGLNYNEQFF. Here the CDR3 DNA reads TGCGCCAGCAGCGCGTCGCACAGTGGCCTCAACTACAATGAGCAGTTCTTC.

The rearrangement links TRBV29-1 to TRBJ2-3; D uncertain. There are 12 residues in the CDR3. The germline V gene encodes CDR1 SQVTM and CDR2 ANQGSEA. V lost 8 bases, J lost 2 bases, and 11 bases lay in between. Here the CDR3 reads CSLSQFTDTQYF. The CDR3 nucleotides read TGCAGCTTGTCACAGTTCACAGATACGCAGTATTTT.

This clone was counted a single time. The rearrangement uses TRBV3-1 (or the pseudogene TRBV3-2) and TRBJ2-7, with D possibly matching TRBD1 (6 bases). The CDR3 extends over 15 amino acids. Germline assignment: CDR1 LGHDT and CDR2 YNNKEL (reference sequence). V dropped 0 bases and J dropped 4 bases, with 13 bases sitting between them. CDR3 sequence reads: CASSQDLWQGYEQYF. Here the CDR3 DNA reads TGTGCCAGCAGCCAAGATCTGTGGCAGGGGTACGAGCAGTACTTC.

The J gene is TRBJ1-1, the V gene TRBV12-3 or TRBV12-4; D is unclear. CDR3 size: 13 residues. V lost 1 base, J lost 4 bases, and 7 bases lay in between. The CDR3 bases are TGTGCCAGCAGTTTAGAGCATGGCACTGAAGCTTTCTTT. Its protein is CASSLEHGTEAFF.

The chain links TRBV21-1 to TRBJ2-3; TRBD2 reflects the table's D call only, with no check against the DNA. TRBV21-1 is annotated as a pseudogene. The CDR3 loop spans 19 amino acids. The CDR3 DNA reads as TGTGCCAGCAGCAAAGCCGGAGGGACTAGCGGGAGGACAGCAGATACGCAGTATTTT. Translation gives CASSKAGGTSGRTADTQYF.

This chain uses TRBV7-8 with TRBJ1-1, with a possible D match to TRBD1 (5 bases). Germline CDR1 reads SGHVS; CDR2 reads FQNEAQ. The CDR3 runs to 14 residues. V was pared by 5 bases and J by 4 bases, with 14 bases between. CDR3 sequence: CASSQPRVVTEAFF. In DNA form, the CDR3 reads TGTGCCAGCAGCCAGCCCAGGGTGGTCACTGAAGCTTTCTTT.

This chain connects TRBV10-3 to TRBJ1-1, with 10 bases lining up with TRBD1. V lost 7 bases to trimming and J lost 3 bases; unmatched junction nucleotides: 11. This CDR3 is built from 16 residues. The germline CDR1 and CDR2 sequences are ENHRY and SYGVKD. In DNA, the CDR3 is TGTGCCATCAAACCGGGACAGGGGCTCGGGGACACTGAAGCTTTCTTT. Residues: CAIKPGQGLGDTEAFF.

The chain joins TRBV12-3 or TRBV12-4 to TRBJ1-2; D call uncertain. CDR3 length equals 13 residues. Trimming stripped 3 bases from V and 4 bases from J, with 9 bases between. The CDR3 loop is CASSFQVGYGYTF. In DNA form, the CDR3 reads TGTGCCAGCAGTTTTCAGGTGGGCTATGGCTACACCTTC.

In this sample, this clone turned up a few times. The chain joins TRBV6-5 to TRBJ1-5; 7 bases match TRBD1. In germline, CDR1 is MNHEY, CDR2 SVGAGI. V lost 6 bases to trimming and J lost 5 bases; unmatched junction nucleotides: 7. The CDR3 length is 14 residues. The CDR3 protein is CASRGQFTYQPQHF. In nucleotides, the CDR3 is TGTGCCAGCAGGGGACAGTTTACATATCAGCCCCAGCATTTT.